These 17 T cell receptor beta chains share one sample of origin, sequenced in a study of cytomegalovirus exposure and HLA in healthy donors. PCR was performed using 60 Vbeta and 13 Jbeta primers. The repertoire was sequenced with immunoSEQ multiplex PCR; TCRdb's copy has only in-frame clones and lacks some. The data show 85,000 to 100,000 clones, with under 65% seen just once and 3.2% held by the top ten. The source material was PBMCs. All receptors come from a man in his sixties in good health and CMV-seronegative.

This clone was seen only a few times. The chain recombines TRBV5-1 with TRBJ1-1; 7 bases fit TRBD1. Germline V gene lookup returns CDR1 SGHRS and CDR2 YFSETQ. The CDR3 runs to 16 residues. The V and J ends lost 4 bases and 0 bases, in that order; junction bases with no gene match: 9. The CDR3 loop reads CASSPELDRMNTEAFF. CDR3 coding DNA: TGCGCCAGCAGCCCAGAATTGGACAGGATGAACACTGAAGCTTTCTTT.

The J gene is TRBJ1-1, the V gene TRBV6-1; TRBD1 matches 9 bases. V trimming: 6 bases; J trimming: 1 base; junction bases outside the gene matches: 3. The CDR3 spans 14 residues. Germline values: CDR1 MNHNS, CDR2 SASEGT. The CDR3 reads CASRGTGTNTEAFF. The CDR3, as DNA: TGTGCCAGCAGGGGGACAGGGACGAACACTGAAGCTTTCTTT.

Comment on this clone: At one end the junction does not follow the germline gene, possibly because of a read error. V is TRBV7-9 and J is TRBJ1-1, with D perhaps matching TRBD1 (6 bases). In germline, CDR1 is SEHNR, CDR2 FQNEAQ (reference sequence). This CDR3 has 16 amino acids. CDR3 coding DNA: TGTTCCAGCAGCCCCCGAGGGGGGGCGCGGAACACTGAAGCTTTCTTT. Its translation is CSSSPRGGARNTEAFF.

This clone was seen more than once but under ten times. This rearrangement joins TRBV11-2 to TRBJ1-2; D might be TRBD1 (6 bases). The CDR3 length is 16 residues. The germline V and J ends were trimmed by 1 base and 7 bases, with 19 bases remaining between them. Germline CDR1 is SGHAT and CDR2 is FQNNGV. The chain's CDR3 is CASSLVSGQGLGGYTF. CDR3 coding DNA: TGTGCCAGCAGCTTAGTGTCCGGCCAGGGGTTGGGTGGCTACACCTTC.

The CDR3 protein is CASSDSVPNSPLHF. DNA of the CDR3: TGCGCCAGCAGCGACAGTGTGCCCAATTCACCCCTCCACTTT. This rearrangement joins TRBV5-1 to TRBJ1-6, with a weak D call TRBD1 (5 bases). Germline-derived CDR1 and CDR2 are SGHRS and YFSETQ. The length of the CDR3 is 14 residues. Trimming removed 4 bases from V and 7 bases from J, with 12 bases in between.

The chain links TRBV5-6 to TRBJ1-3; perhaps TRBD1 as D (5 bases). The CDR3 is made up of 14 amino acids. CDR1 SGHDT and CDR2 YYEEEE come from the germline V gene. Trimming stripped 4 bases from V and 0 bases from J, with 8 bases between. CDR3 DNA sequence: TGTGCCAGCAGCCAGGACATCTCTGGAAACACCATATATTTT. Amino acid sequence: CASSQDISGNTIYF.

CDR3 protein: CASSVGTGGYNEQFF. The CDR3 DNA reads TGTGCCAGTAGCGTCGGGACAGGGGGTTACAATGAGCAGTTCTTC. The chain has TRBV19 and TRBJ2-1, with TRBD1 matching 11 bases. The V gene end was trimmed by 6 bases and the J gene end by 4 bases; junction bases not matched to a gene: 5. CDR1 and CDR2 from the germline V gene are LNHDA and SQIVND (reference sequence). This CDR3 has 15 amino acids.

The CDR3 here is CASRTGYFGYTF. DNA of the CDR3: TGTGCCAGCCGGACAGGGTACTTTGGCTACACCTTC. The rearrangement joins TRBV6-1 to TRBJ1-2, with TRBD1 identical over 8 bases. The junction had 6 bases not matched to a gene; V was cut back by 8 bases and J by 7 bases. This CDR3 is built from 12 residues. The V gene's germline CDR1 is MNHNS and CDR2 SASEGT.

The chain is built from TRBV5-1 and TRBJ1-4; D is possibly TRBD1 (6 bases). Trimming removed 3 bases from V and 2 bases from J, with 14 bases in between. CDR3 length equals 16 residues. Germline CDR1 reads SGHRS; CDR2 reads YFSETQ. The CDR3 protein is CASSYYTGPTNEKLFF. The CDR3 coding sequence is TGCGCCAGCAGCTACTACACAGGGCCTACTAATGAAAAACTGTTTTTT.

This clone was seen once. The chain employs TRBV2 and TRBJ1-2; 8 bases are a match to TRBD1. Germline values: CDR1 SNHLY, CDR2 FYNNEI. Trimming at V came to 7 bases and at J to 1 base, leaving 5 bases not matched to a gene. This CDR3 contains 14 residues. The CDR3 is CASTRTGNNYGYTF. CDR3 DNA: TGTGCCAGCACCCGGACAGGGAATAACTATGGCTACACCTTC.

Turning to this clone: Other DNA sequences in the sample encode the same CDR3. The chain couples TRBV15 to TRBJ1-2; D perhaps matches TRBD1 (5 bases). Germline V gene data show CDR1 as LNHNV and CDR2 as YYDKDF (reference sequence). Trimming removed 1 base from V and 3 bases from J, with 12 bases in between. The CDR3 totals 15 residues. The CDR3 spells CATSRGGGRYYGYTF. DNA of the CDR3: TGTGCCACCAGCAGAGGCGGGGGACGATACTATGGCTACACCTTC.

V is TRBV2 and J is TRBJ1-5; 9 nucleotides line up with TRBD1. Germline CDR1 is SNHLY and CDR2 is FYNNEI. J was trimmed by 7 bases and V by 1 base; bases with no gene match: 5. This CDR3 contains 15 residues. The CDR3 nucleotides read TGTGCCAGCAGTGAAGTTCGGACAGGGGCACAGCCCCAGCATTTT. Translating it yields CASSEVRTGAQPQHF.

This chain joins TRBV5-4 and TRBJ2-7, with 9 nucleotides matching TRBD2. Germline assignment: CDR1 SGHNT and CDR2 YYREEE (reference sequence). This CDR3 comprises 16 residues. Trimming removed 4 bases from V and 3 bases from J; junction bases left unmatched: 11. The CDR3 spells CASSPAGLAGNYEQYF. The DNA of the CDR3 is TGTGCCAGCAGCCCCGCGGGGCTAGCGGGGAACTACGAGCAGTACTTC.

This sequence joins TRBV6-6 and TRBJ1-3; D unclear. CDR3 length: 14 residues. V was shortened by 6 bases and J by 8 bases, with 17 bases between the two germline ends. In germline, CDR1 is MNHNY, CDR2 SVGAGI (reference sequence). CDR3 coding DNA: TGTGCCAGCAGAACCCATTCGGGGTGGGACACCATATATTTT. This codes for CASRTHSGWDTIYF.

V gene TRBV5-1 combines with J gene TRBJ2-6; tentatively, D is TRBD1 (5 bases). V was shortened by 4 bases and J by 0 bases, with 11 bases between the two germline ends. The CDR3 runs 16 residues. The germline V gene encodes CDR1 SGHRS and CDR2 YFSETQ. CDR3: CASSVQGSSGANVLTF. The DNA of the CDR3 is TGCGCCAGCAGCGTCCAGGGCTCCTCTGGGGCCAACGTCCTGACTTTC.

The gene calls are TRBV5-6 and TRBJ1-2; no clear D gene. V lost 4 bases and J lost 9, with 16 bases in between. The length of the CDR3 is 13 residues. The germline V gene has CDR1 SGHDT and CDR2 YYEEEE. CDR3 sequence: CASSPNSRGSYTF. The CDR3 bases are TGTGCCAGCAGCCCCAACTCCCGGGGAAGCTACACCTTC.

The chain links TRBV25-1 to TRBJ2-5, with 10 nucleotides matching TRBD1. This CDR3 is built from 16 residues. Germline V CDR1 and CDR2: MGHDK, SYGVNS. Losses at the gene ends were 4 bases for V and 0 bases for J; bases not matched to a gene: 5. For the CDR3, the DNA is TGTGCCAGCAGTGCAACGGGACAGGGGTACCAAGAGACCCAGTACTTC. This translates into CASSATGQGYQETQYF.